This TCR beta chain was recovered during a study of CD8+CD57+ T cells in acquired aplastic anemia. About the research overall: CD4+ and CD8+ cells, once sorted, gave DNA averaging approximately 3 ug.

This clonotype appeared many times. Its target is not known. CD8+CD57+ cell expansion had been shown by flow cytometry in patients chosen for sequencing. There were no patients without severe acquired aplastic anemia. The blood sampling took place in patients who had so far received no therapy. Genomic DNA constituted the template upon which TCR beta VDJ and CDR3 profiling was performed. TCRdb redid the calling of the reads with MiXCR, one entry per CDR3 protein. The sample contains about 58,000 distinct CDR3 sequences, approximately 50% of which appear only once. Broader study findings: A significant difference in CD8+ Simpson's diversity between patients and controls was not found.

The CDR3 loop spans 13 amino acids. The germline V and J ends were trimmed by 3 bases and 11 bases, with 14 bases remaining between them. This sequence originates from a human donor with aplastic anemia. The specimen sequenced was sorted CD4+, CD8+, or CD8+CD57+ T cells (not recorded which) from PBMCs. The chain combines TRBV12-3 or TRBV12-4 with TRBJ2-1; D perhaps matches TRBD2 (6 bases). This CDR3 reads CASSFSEAGKQFF. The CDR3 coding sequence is TGTGCCAGCAGTTTTTCGGAGGCGGGGAAGCAGTTCTTC.